A single sample is the source of the 14 T cell receptor beta chains below, sequenced in a study of cytomegalovirus exposure and HLA in healthy donors (dated by TCRdb to between 2016 and 2019). The library relied on the immunoSEQ multiplex PCR assay. For the multiplex PCR, a mixture combining 60 forward primers for TCR Vbeta segments and 13 reverse primers for TCR Jbeta segments was used. Here the immuneACCESS table is served through TCRdb, limited to in-frame sequences with V and J called. Missing clones are a known gap in these copies; in checked studies unresolved V genes cover under half, and the rest lacks a known reason. The sample profile shows about 190,000 clones; roughly 79% of them were found once. The ten largest clones take up roughly 1.5% of the sample. The sample comprised PBMCs. These receptors were taken from a woman aged 18-29 years in good health and CMV-seronegative.

There are a few counts of this clone. It is unclear where the CDR3 begins or ends on the DNA, so no DNA is shown, and the CDR3 is as TCRdb lists it. The rearrangement joins TRBV27 to TRBJ2-7; TRBD2, the table's D call, was not compared with the DNA. CDR1 and CDR2 (germline): MNHEY, SMNVEV (reference sequence). With termini counted, the CDR3 has 17 amino acids. CDR3 sequence reads: CASSTSRGGRGTYEQYF.

This chain connects TRBV28 to TRBJ2-2; D gene unclear. Trimming stripped 4 bases from V and 7 bases from J, with 10 bases between. CDR3 size: 13 residues. Germline-derived CDR1 and CDR2 are MDHEN and SYDVKM. CDR3 in amino acids: CASSSDIDGELFF. Here the CDR3 DNA reads TGTGCCAGCAGTTCTGACATTGACGGGGAGCTGTTTTTT.

The rearrangement joins TRBV28 to TRBJ2-3, with 13 positions matching TRBD2. V shed 9 bases and J 6 bases; nucleotides not matched to a gene: 9. The CDR3 runs to 15 residues. CDR1 and CDR2 from the germline V gene are MDHEN and SYDVKM. DNA of the CDR3: TGTGCCAGTCGTACTAGCGGGAGGGCCAGGGATACGCAGTATTTT. As protein: CASRTSGRARDTQYF.

This chain's CDR3 is CASSQGLAGNNEQFF. The CDR3, as DNA: TGTGCCAGCAGCCAAGGACTAGCGGGGAACAATGAGCAGTTCTTC. The V and J genes are TRBV7-6 and TRBJ2-1; the match to TRBD2 covers 12 bases. Germline V CDR1 and CDR2: SGHVS, FNYEAQ. The CDR3 has 15 amino acids. V shed 5 bases and J 5 bases; nucleotides not matched to a gene: 4.

This clone was picked up one time. The chain employs TRBV9 and TRBJ2-5, with D unclear. The CDR3 has 13 amino acids. Germline values: CDR1 SGDLS, CDR2 YYNGEE. The V gene lost 0 bases and the J gene lost 4 bases, with 7 bases spanning the gap. The CDR3 DNA is TGTGCCAGCAGCGTAGTTCCGGGAGAGACCCAGTACTTC. Protein sequence: CASSVVPGETQYF.

The rearrangement uses TRBV5-1 and TRBJ2-1; 12 bases map to TRBD2. The CDR3 extends over 15 amino acids. Trimming cost V 7 bases and J 8 bases; bases outside gene matches: 10. The germline V gene encodes CDR1 SGHRS and CDR2 YFSETQ. The DNA for the CDR3 is TGCGCCAGCGGGCTAGCGGGAGGGCCTGGGGATGAGCAGTTCTTC. Amino acid sequence: CASGLAGGPGDEQFF.

This sequence joins TRBV6-5 and TRBJ2-7; 8 nucleotides match TRBD2. V lost 6 bases, J lost 3 bases, and 4 bases stayed unmatched. The CDR3 is 13 residues long. The V gene's germline CDR1 is MNHEY and CDR2 SVGAGI. CDR3 in amino acids: CASSRLANYEQYF. For the CDR3, the DNA is TGTGCCAGCAGCCGACTAGCGAACTACGAGCAGTACTTC.

Comments on this clone: The same CDR3 arises from other DNA sequences in this sample as well. This chain's CDR3 is CASSPGTGSTEAFF. In nucleotides, the CDR3 is TGTGCCAGCTCACCTGGGACAGGAAGCACTGAAGCTTTCTTT. V is TRBV18 and J is TRBJ1-1, with 8 bases fitting TRBD1. V dropped 3 bases and J dropped 4; count of bases not matched to a gene: 4. This CDR3 spans 14 amino acids. Germline CDR1 reads KGHSH; CDR2 reads LQKENI.

The chain joins TRBV4-1 to TRBJ1-1; D remains unclear. The length of the CDR3 is 15 residues. Germline CDR1 and CDR2: MGHRA and YSYEKL. V lost 6 bases and J 4 bases, leaving 18 bases between the germline ends. CDR3 nucleotides: TGCGCCAGCAGATCAACGACAATCCTACGCACTGAAGCTTTCTTT. Amino acids: CASRSTTILRTEAFF.

This clone was picked up a small number of times. The J gene is TRBJ2-7, the V gene TRBV7-6; possibly TRBD1 for D (5 bases). The CDR3 extends over 13 amino acids. Germline V gene data show CDR1 as SGHVS and CDR2 as FNYEAQ. V lost 5 bases and J 1 base, leaving 9 bases between the germline ends. The CDR3, as DNA: TGTGCCAGCAGCCAGGACATTTCCTACGAGCAGTACTTC. Amino acids: CASSQDISYEQYF.

This clone was seen a few times. V is TRBV30 and J is TRBJ2-7; 8 positions match TRBD2. The ends lost 2 bases at V and 0 bases at J; junction bases unmatched: 6. Germline values: CDR1 GTSNPN, CDR2 SVGIG (reference sequence). There are 15 residues in the CDR3. The CDR3 loop reads CAWSSAGGFSYEQYF. The CDR3 coding sequence is TGTGCCTGGAGTAGTGCGGGAGGTTTCTCCTACGAGCAGTACTTC.

This clone showed up just a few times. V and J are TRBV28 and TRBJ2-7; D gene unclear. The V end lost 6 bases, the J end lost 2 bases, and 8 bases lay between the germline ends. Germline V gene sequence: CDR1 MDHEN, CDR2 SYDVKM. The CDR3 length is 12 residues. The CDR3 bases are TGTGCCAGCAGCTCCACTACCTACGAGCAGTACTTC. Translated, it gives CASSSTTYEQYF.

V usage is TRBV6-1 and J usage is TRBJ1-3; a weak D match, TRBD1 (6 bases). The CDR3 spans 13 residues. Germline-derived CDR1 and CDR2 are MNHNS and SASEGT. Trimming removed 2 bases from V and 4 bases from J, with 6 bases in between. The CDR3 bases are TGTGCCAGCAGTGAACAGGGGGGAAACACCATATATTTT. It specifies CASSEQGGNTIYF.

This clone was observed a handful of times. The chain is built from TRBV5-1 and TRBJ1-6; 8 bases match TRBD1. This CDR3 spans 15 amino acids. Trimming took 4 bases from V and 8 from J; bases not matched to a gene: 8. The V gene's germline CDR1 is SGHRS and CDR2 YFSETQ. The CDR3, as DNA: TGCGCCAGCAGCCTACGACAGGGGATTGATTCACCCCTCCACTTT. Protein product: CASSLRQGIDSPLHF. The complete variable domain, with remaining parts taken from reference TRBV5-1 and TRBJ1-6, reads KAGVTQTPRYLIKTRGQQVTLSCSPISGHRSVSWYQQTPGQGLQFLFEYFSETQRNKGNFPGRFSGRQFSNSRSEMNVSTLELGDSALYLCASSLRQGIDSPLHFGNGTRLTVT.